Here is one T cell receptor beta chain with its context. Antigen specificity is unknown. These data originate in a study of cytomegalovirus exposure and HLA in healthy donors. Whole-study findings and limits: The listing of roughly 160 TCR beta chains classed them as cytomegalovirus-associated.

Using immunoSEQ multiplex PCR, the repertoire was profiled, and TCRdb retains in-frame clones only, with some absent. Seen here are roughly 230,000 clones, about 90% observed once, and the top ten hold approximately 3%. The CDR3 consists of 13 residues. V was clipped by 3 bases and J by 4 bases, with 10 bases between them. Germline-derived CDR1 and CDR2 are MNHEY and SMNVEV (reference sequence). Sequencing was carried out using PBMCs. The rearrangement joins TRBV27 to TRBJ2-7; maybe TRBD1 (6 bases). This TCR was sampled from a woman in her twenties or thirties in good health and CMV-seronegative. CDR3 amino acids: CASSLGDIYEQYF. Written as DNA, the CDR3 is TGTGCCAGCAGTTTGGGGGACATATACGAGCAGTACTTC.